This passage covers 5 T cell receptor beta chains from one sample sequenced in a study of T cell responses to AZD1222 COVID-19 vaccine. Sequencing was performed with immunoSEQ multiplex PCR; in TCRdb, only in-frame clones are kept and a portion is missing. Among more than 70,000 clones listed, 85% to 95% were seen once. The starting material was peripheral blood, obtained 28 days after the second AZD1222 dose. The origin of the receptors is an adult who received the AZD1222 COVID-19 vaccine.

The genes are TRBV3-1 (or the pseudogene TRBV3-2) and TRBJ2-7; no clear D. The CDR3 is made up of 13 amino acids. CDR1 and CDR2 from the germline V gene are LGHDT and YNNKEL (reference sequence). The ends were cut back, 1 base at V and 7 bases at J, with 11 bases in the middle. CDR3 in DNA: TGTGCCAGCAGCCAAGCAGGTAGCCTGGAGCAGTACTTC. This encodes CASSQAGSLEQYF.

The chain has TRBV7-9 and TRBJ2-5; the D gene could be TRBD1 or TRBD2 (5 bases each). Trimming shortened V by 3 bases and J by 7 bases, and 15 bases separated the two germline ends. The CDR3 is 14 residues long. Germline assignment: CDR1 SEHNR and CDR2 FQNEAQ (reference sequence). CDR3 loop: CASSLGTNQGTQYF. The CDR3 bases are TGTGCCAGCAGCTTGGGGACCAATCAGGGGACCCAGTACTTC.

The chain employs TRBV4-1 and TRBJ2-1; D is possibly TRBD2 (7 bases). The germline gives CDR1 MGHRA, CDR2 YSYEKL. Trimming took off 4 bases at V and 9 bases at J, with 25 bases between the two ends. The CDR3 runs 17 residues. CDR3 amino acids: CASSRYLGGRGYSEQFF. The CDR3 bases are TGCGCCAGCAGCCGATACCTCGGGGGGAGGGGGTATAGTGAGCAGTTCTTC.

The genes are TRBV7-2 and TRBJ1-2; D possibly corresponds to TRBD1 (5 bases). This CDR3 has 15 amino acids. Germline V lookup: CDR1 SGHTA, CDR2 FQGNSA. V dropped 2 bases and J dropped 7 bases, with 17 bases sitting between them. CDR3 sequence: CASSLNRLGVGGYTF. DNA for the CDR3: TGTGCCAGCAGCTTAAATCGGTTAGGGGTTGGTGGCTACACCTTC. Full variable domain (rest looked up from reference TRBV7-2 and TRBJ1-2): GAGVSQSPSNKVTEKGKDVELRCDPISGHTALYWYRQSLGQGLEFLIYFQGNSAPDKSGLPSDRFSAERTGGSVSTLTIQRTQQEDSAVYLCASSLNRLGVGGYTFGSGTRLTVV.

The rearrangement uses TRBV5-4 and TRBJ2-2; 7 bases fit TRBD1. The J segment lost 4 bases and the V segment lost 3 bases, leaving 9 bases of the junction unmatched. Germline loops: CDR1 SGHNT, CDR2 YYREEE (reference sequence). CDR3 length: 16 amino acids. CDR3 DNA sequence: TGTGCCAGCAGCTCCATAAACCGGGACAGCACCGGGGAGCTGTTTTTT. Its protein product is CASSSINRDSTGELFF.